One sample yielded the 16 T cell receptor beta chains listed below, sequenced in a study of OX40 agonist ivuxolimab in advanced cancers. The table came from immunoSEQ multiplex PCR; TCRdb's copy has only in-frame clones and leaves some out. The sample consists of 38,000 or so clones, 80% to 90% of them appearing once. Here the sequenced sample was CD4+ or CD8+ T cells sorted from blood, taken in a trial of the OX40 agonist ivuxolimab. The receptors stem from an adult with an advanced solid tumor such as melanoma, head and neck, liver or kidney cancer.

The chain joins TRBV29-1 to TRBJ2-7, with D possibly TRBD2 on 6 matching bases. Trimming removed 7 bases at V and 2 bases at J, with 12 bases between. This CDR3 has 12 amino acids. Germline CDR1 SQVTM, CDR2 ANQGSEA. The CDR3 DNA reads as TGCAGCGGGGGACTTTCCGCCTACGAGCAGTACTTC. Translation: CSGGLSAYEQYF.

DNA for the CDR3: TGTGCCAGCAGCTTAGCTCGGCAAGAGACCCAGTACTTC. It translates to CASSLARQETQYF. The rearrangement links TRBV7-2 to TRBJ2-5; no firm D call. With 0 bases removed from V and 2 bases from J, the gap between germline ends came to 4 bases. Germline assignment: CDR1 SGHTA and CDR2 FQGNSA. There are 13 residues in the CDR3. Complete variable domain (other parts from reference TRBV7-2 and TRBJ2-5): GAGVSQSPSNKVTEKGKDVELRCDPISGHTALYWYRQSLGQGLEFLIYFQGNSAPDKSGLPSDRFSAERTGGSVSTLTIQRTQQEDSAVYLCASSLARQETQYFGPGTRLLVL.

The V call is TRBV28, the J call TRBJ2-5, with D uncertain. This CDR3 contains 12 residues. Trimming pared 1 base from V and 4 bases from J, leaving 4 bases between. In germline, CDR1 is MDHEN, CDR2 SYDVKM. The CDR3 reads CASSLSGETQYF. The CDR3 nucleotides read TGTGCCAGCAGTTTATCGGGAGAGACCCAGTACTTC. The full variable domain, completed using reference TRBV28 and TRBJ2-5, is DVKVTQSSRYLVKRTGEKVFLECVQDMDHENMFWYRQDPGLGLRLIYFSYDVKMKEKGDIPEGYSVSREKKERFSLILESASTNQTSMYLCASSLSGETQYFGPGTRLLVL.

Comments on this clone: In the same sample, other DNA sequences code for this CDR3. This chain connects TRBV15 to TRBJ1-1, with D perhaps TRBD1 (6 bases). CDR3 length: 15 amino acids. Trimming pared 1 base from V and 3 bases from J, leaving 12 bases between. Germline V lookup: CDR1 LNHNV, CDR2 YYDKDF (reference sequence). CDR3 sequence (DNA): TGTGCCACCAGCAGAGCCCGACGGGGGCACACTGAAGCTTTCTTT. It codes for CATSRARRGHTEAFF. The full variable domain, completed using reference TRBV15 and TRBJ1-1, is DAMVIQNPRYQVTQFGKPVTLSCSQTLNHNVMYWYQQKSSQAPKLLFHYYDKDFNNEADTPDNFQSRRPNTSFCFLDIRSPGLGDTAMYLCATSRARRGHTEAFFGQGTRLTVV.

This chain uses TRBV5-4 with TRBJ1-2, with D hard to call. Germline-derived CDR1 and CDR2 are SGHNT and YYREEE (reference sequence). The length of the CDR3 is 12 residues. V was cut by 5 bases and J by 1 base, with 6 bases left in between. As DNA, the CDR3 is TGTGCCAGCAGTAAGAGTAACTATGGCTACACCTTC. Protein: CASSKSNYGYTF.

The rearrangement joins TRBV4-2 to TRBJ2-2, with TRBD1 as a possible D gene (5 bases). The germline gives CDR1 LGHNA, CDR2 YNFKEQ. The germline V and J ends were trimmed by 0 bases and 0 bases, with 8 bases remaining between them. The CDR3 totals 16 residues. Here the CDR3 reads CASSQEGQANTGELFF. DNA for the CDR3: TGTGCCAGCAGCCAAGAAGGACAAGCGAACACCGGGGAGCTGTTTTTT.

The chain joins TRBV28 to TRBJ2-5; 7 nucleotides match TRBD1. Trimming at V came to 7 bases and at J to 5 bases, leaving 4 bases not matched to a gene. Germline V gene lookup returns CDR1 MDHEN and CDR2 SYDVKM. This CDR3 comprises 12 residues. The CDR3 spells CASNAQGETQYF. The CDR3, as DNA: TGTGCCAGCAACGCACAGGGGGAGACCCAGTACTTC.

The chain has TRBV4-3 and TRBJ2-7; no clear D. This CDR3 has 14 residues. Trimming left V 3 bases short and J 1 base short, with 10 bases between. CDR1 is LGHNA, CDR2 YSLEER, per germline. The CDR3, as DNA: TGCGCCAGCAGCCAGGCTACACCTTCCTACGAGCAGTACTTC. Amino acid sequence: CASSQATPSYEQYF.

The gene calls are TRBV16 and TRBJ2-3; TRBD2 agrees at 12 bases. The CDR3 covers 16 residues. Germline values: CDR1 KGHSY, CDR2 FQNENV. The V segment lost 4 bases and the J segment 1 base; nucleotides outside the gene matches: 3. The CDR3 reads CASSRRTSGGTDTQYF. CDR3 nucleotide sequence: TGTGCCAGCAGCCGCCGGACTAGCGGGGGCACAGATACGCAGTATTTT.

This chain's CDR3 is CASTLPDSNEKLFF. The CDR3 nucleotides read TGTGCCAGCACCTTACCGGACAGCAATGAAAAACTGTTTTTT. The V gene is TRBV6-5, the J gene TRBJ1-4; perhaps TRBD1 as D (6 bases). CDR1 MNHEY and CDR2 SVGAGI come from the germline V gene. The CDR3 loop spans 14 amino acids. Trimming took off 7 bases at V and 5 bases at J, with 14 bases between the two ends.

This rearrangement joins TRBV6-8 to TRBJ2-1; D remains unclear. There are 11 residues in the CDR3. Germline V gene lookup returns CDR1 MNHGY and CDR2 SAAAGT. V lost 6 bases, J lost 4 bases, and 4 bases lay in between. The CDR3 sequence: CASRGYNEQFF. The DNA of the CDR3 is TGTGCCAGCAGGGGGTACAATGAGCAGTTCTTC.

V gene TRBV10-3 combines with J gene TRBJ1-1; 7 bases map to TRBD1. The ends lost 4 bases at V and 8 bases at J; junction bases unmatched: 16. The CDR3 has 16 amino acids. In germline, CDR1 is ENHRY, CDR2 SYGVKD. As DNA, the CDR3 is TGTGCCATCAGTGGAGAGGGGGACAGCCTACCCCTAGAAGCTTTCTTT. This codes for CAISGEGDSLPLEAFF.

The V and J genes are TRBV2 and TRBJ2-1, with TRBD1 matching 8 bases. Germline V gene lookup returns CDR1 SNHLY and CDR2 FYNNEI. The CDR3 sequence is 15 residues long. Germline trimming cut 6 bases from V and 0 bases from J; bases unmatched to any gene: 4. CDR3 loop: CASRIQGGSYNEQFF. The CDR3 DNA sequence: TGTGCCAGCAGGATACAGGGGGGCTCCTACAATGAGCAGTTCTTC. The full variable domain, in which reference TRBV2 and TRBJ2-1 provide the parts outside the CDR3, is EPEVTQTPSHQVTQMGQEVILRCVPISNHLYFYWYRQILGQKVEFLVSFYNNEISEKSEIFDDQFSVERPDGSNFTLKIRSTKLEDSAMYFCASRIQGGSYNEQFFGPGTRLTVL.

V usage is TRBV2 and J usage is TRBJ2-7; 11 bases map to TRBD2. Per germline, CDR1 SNHLY and CDR2 FYNNEI. This CDR3 has 14 amino acids. V shed 7 bases, J shed 6 bases, and the junction held 8 bases outside the gene matches. Here the CDR3 reads CASKKTSGTGEQYF. Here the CDR3 DNA reads TGTGCCAGCAAAAAGACTAGCGGGACGGGCGAGCAGTACTTC.

The chain employs TRBV27 and TRBJ2-7; 8 nucleotides match TRBD1. The trim removed 1 base at V and 3 bases at J, leaving 8 bases unmatched. CDR1 is MNHEY and CDR2 is SMNVEV in the germline V gene (reference sequence). There are 16 residues in the CDR3. The CDR3 sequence is CASSLYGTGRNYEQYF. The CDR3 region has the DNA TGTGCCAGCAGTTTATACGGGACAGGACGGAACTACGAGCAGTACTTC.

A single count supports this clone. The chain joins TRBV2 to TRBJ2-1, with 7 bases identical to TRBD2. Germline V gene lookup returns CDR1 SNHLY and CDR2 FYNNEI. The CDR3 contains 10 residues. Trimming cost V 8 bases and J 11 bases; bases outside gene matches: 3. For the CDR3, the DNA is TGTGCCAGCTGGCGGGAGAAGCAGTTCTTC. Its protein product is CASWREKQFF.